A single sample gave rise to the 29 T cell receptor beta chains below, sequenced in a study of T cell responses to AZD1222 COVID-19 vaccine. TCRdb's copy holds only in-frame clones and misses some; the assay was immunoSEQ multiplex PCR. This repertoire shows 110,000 or so clones, roughly 89% found once; its top ten account for 3.1%. The input for sequencing was peripheral blood, taken on day 0 of MenACWY control vaccination. These receptors were taken from an adult in good health.

The chain is built from TRBV5-5 and TRBJ2-7; possibly TRBD1 for D (5 bases). Germline loops: CDR1 SGHKS, CDR2 YYEKEE (reference sequence). Trimming cost V 4 bases and J 3 bases, with 14 bases left between them. The CDR3 is 14 amino acids. The CDR3 reads CASSIRVQGYEQYF. CDR3 nucleotides: TGTGCCAGCAGCATCCGGGTCCAGGGCTACGAGCAGTACTTC.

This clone has a single count. V is TRBV5-4 and J is TRBJ2-1; 8 positions agree with TRBD2. The CDR3 runs to 14 residues. Looked up from germline, CDR1 is SGHNT and CDR2 is YYREEE (reference sequence). J gave up 9 bases and V 1 base, and 6 bases lay outside the gene matches. The CDR3 DNA is TGTGCCAGCAGCTTGAACGGGGGGGACCCTGAGCAGTTCTTC. Its translation: CASSLNGGDPEQFF.

V and J are TRBV27 and TRBJ2-3; no clear D. Trimming removed 5 bases from V and 1 base from J, with 16 bases in between. The CDR3 sequence is 16 residues long. CDR1 is MNHEY and CDR2 is SMNVEV in the germline V gene (reference sequence). The DNA for the CDR3 is TGTGCCAGCAGTAAGGTCTCACCAAGGGGCACAGATACGCAGTATTTT. It codes for CASSKVSPRGTDTQYF.

This clone was seen only a few times. The rearrangement joins TRBV7-3 to TRBJ2-2, with D possibly TRBD1 on 5 matching bases. Germline V gene data show CDR1 as SGHTA and CDR2 as FQGTGA. V dropped 5 bases and J dropped 1 base, with 11 bases sitting between them. The CDR3 has 15 amino acids. CDR3 in amino acids: CASSLNGQNTGELFF. The CDR3 DNA is TGTGCCAGCAGCCTTAACGGACAGAACACCGGGGAGCTGTTTTTT. Filled out from reference TRBV7-3 and TRBJ2-2, the complete variable domain reads GAGVSQTPSNKVTEKGKYVELRCDPISGHTALYWYRQSLGQGPEFLIYFQGTGAADDSGLPNDRFFAVRPEGSVSTLKIQRTERGDSAVYLCASSLNGQNTGELFFGEGSRLTVL.

The chain links TRBV7-9 to TRBJ2-2; D uncertain. Trimming cost V 6 bases and J 4 bases, with 3 bases left between them. CDR1 and CDR2 from the germline V gene are SEHNR and FQNEAQ (reference sequence). The CDR3 spans 11 residues. CDR3 in DNA: TGTGCCAGCAGAGTCACCGGGGAGCTGTTTTTT. This translates into CASRVTGELFF.

V is TRBV7-9 and J is TRBJ1-2; no clear D gene. Germline V lookup: CDR1 SEHNR, CDR2 FQNEAQ (reference sequence). The V end was cut by 3 bases, the J end by 0 bases, with 8 bases between. This CDR3 spans 14 amino acids. The DNA of the CDR3 is TGTGCCAGCAGCTTTAGCGGAACTAACTATGGCTACACCTTC. This gives the protein CASSFSGTNYGYTF. Looking up the rest from reference TRBV7-9 and TRBJ1-2 gives the full variable domain: DTGVSQNPRHKITKRGQNVTFRCDPISEHNRLYWYRQTLGQGPEFLTYFQNEAQLEKSRLLSDRFSAERPKGSFSTLEIQRTEQGDSAMYLCASSFSGTNYGYTFGSGTRLTVV.

The chain recombines TRBV29-1 with TRBJ1-1; D is uncertain. CDR1 is SQVTM and CDR2 is ANQGSEA in the germline V gene. V was shortened by 4 bases and J by 4 bases, with 7 bases between the two germline ends. This CDR3 has 11 residues. CDR3 nucleotides: TGCAGCGTTGTATGGGCCACTGAAGCTTTCTTT. This translates into CSVVWATEAFF.

The chain uses TRBV7-2 and TRBJ1-2, with TRBD1 as a possible D gene (6 bases). Germline CDR1 reads SGHTA; CDR2 reads FQGNSA. The length of the CDR3 is 15 residues. Trimming left V 6 bases short and J 3 bases short, with 17 bases between. The CDR3: CASRPVGGGHYGYTF. CDR3 nucleotides: TGTGCCAGCAGGCCCGTTGGAGGGGGGCACTATGGCTACACCTTC.

A single count supports this clone. The chain combines TRBV6-5 with TRBJ1-1; D possibly corresponds to TRBD1 (6 bases). The CDR3 runs 14 residues. Germline CDR1 and CDR2: MNHEY and SVGAGI. Trimming pared 7 bases from V and 2 bases from J, leaving 14 bases between. The CDR3 nucleotides are TGTGCCAGCAATTTACTACAGGGTAACACTGAAGCTTTCTTT. The encoded protein is CASNLLQGNTEAFF.

This sequence joins TRBV5-4 and TRBJ1-1; D is perhaps TRBD1 (6 bases). Trimming pared 1 base from V and 4 bases from J, leaving 11 bases between. The CDR3 is 14 amino acids. Germline-derived CDR1 and CDR2 are SGHNT and YYREEE (reference sequence). The CDR3 nucleotides are TGTGCCAGCAGCTTGAACGGGGGCGGCACTGAAGCTTTCTTT. Translation gives CASSLNGGGTEAFF.

The sample holds one count of this clone. This chain joins TRBV2 and TRBJ2-7, with 9 positions matching TRBD2. In germline, CDR1 is SNHLY, CDR2 FYNNEI. This CDR3 has 14 residues. Trimming removed 2 bases from V and 4 bases from J; junction bases left unmatched: 3. The CDR3 DNA follows: TGTGCCAGCAGTGAACGGCTAGCGGGGTACGAGCAGTACTTC. Translation gives CASSERLAGYEQYF.

The V and J genes are TRBV9 and TRBJ2-6; D is unresolved. CDR1 is SGDLS and CDR2 is YYNGEE in the germline V gene. The CDR3 contains 15 residues. V was trimmed by 3 bases and J by 1 base, leaving 8 bases between them. The CDR3 sequence is CASSATASGANVLTF. CDR3 sequence (DNA): TGTGCCAGCAGCGCAACAGCTTCTGGGGCCAACGTCCTGACTTTC. Full variable domain (remainder filled in from reference TRBV9 and TRBJ2-6): DSGVTQTPKHLITATGQRVTLRCSPRSGDLSVYWYQQSLDQGLQFLIQYYNGEERAKGNILERFSAQQFPDLHSELNLSSLELGDSALYFCASSATASGANVLTFGAGSRLTVL.

The chain is built from TRBV11-1 and TRBJ2-1, with TRBD1 as a possible D gene (6 bases). V shed 3 bases and J shed 5 bases, with 8 bases lying between them. The CDR3 is 13 amino acids. Germline V gene data show CDR1 as SGHAT and CDR2 as FQDESV (reference sequence). As DNA, the CDR3 is TGTGCCAGCAGCTTTACAGGGAACAATGAGCAGTTCTTC. This sequence encodes CASSFTGNNEQFF.

This clone was counted once. This sequence joins TRBV4-2 and TRBJ2-2, with D perhaps matching TRBD2 (5 bases). The CDR3 runs 15 residues. The V gene lost 3 bases and the J gene lost 0 bases, with 8 bases spanning the gap. The germline V gene encodes CDR1 LGHNA and CDR2 YNFKEQ. The DNA for the CDR3 is TGTGCCAGCAGCCACGACTACTCGAACACCGGGGAGCTGTTTTTT. Protein sequence: CASSHDYSNTGELFF.

V is TRBV19 and J is TRBJ1-3; 7 positions match TRBD1. Germline loops: CDR1 LNHDA, CDR2 SQIVND (reference sequence). The CDR3 runs 14 residues. V lost 4 bases, J lost 9 bases, and 9 bases stayed unmatched. CDR3 amino acids: CASSTPDRLGTIYF. The CDR3 DNA follows: TGTGCCAGTAGTACGCCGGACAGGTTGGGCACCATATATTTT.

The V and J genes are TRBV6-4 and TRBJ1-6; TRBD1 matches at 11 bases. The CDR3 extends over 16 amino acids. Trimming took 4 bases from V and 5 from J; bases not matched to a gene: 4. Germline assignment: CDR1 MRHNA and CDR2 SNTAGT. CDR3 protein: CASSAGTGGNNSPLHF. CDR3 coding DNA: TGTGCCAGCAGTGCCGGGACAGGGGGAAATAATTCACCCCTCCACTTT.

This chain connects TRBV11-2 to TRBJ1-5; D uncertain. The CDR3 is made up of 13 amino acids. V was cut by 5 bases and J by 7 bases, with 12 bases left in between. Germline lookup yields CDR1 SGHAT and CDR2 FQNNGV. The CDR3, as DNA: TGTGCCAGCAGCCCCTCCCCGACCCAGCCCCAGCATTTT. Translating gives CASSPSPTQPQHF.

The chain uses TRBV19 and TRBJ1-3, with D perhaps matching TRBD1 (6 bases). This CDR3 is built from 15 residues. Trimming removed 6 bases at V and 0 bases at J, with 12 bases between. The germline V gene has CDR1 LNHDA and CDR2 SQIVND (reference sequence). The CDR3: CASSWTADSGNTIYF. The DNA of the CDR3 is TGTGCCAGTAGCTGGACAGCGGACTCTGGAAACACCATATATTTT.

V is TRBV12-5 and J is TRBJ2-7; the D is unclear. The CDR3 loop spans 10 amino acids. CDR1 is LGHNT, CDR2 FRNRAP, per germline. V was cut by 3 bases and J by 3 bases, with 0 bases left in between. CDR3 DNA: TGTGCTAGTGGTTTCTACGAGCAGTACTTC. This sequence encodes CASGFYEQYF.

The genes are TRBV9 and TRBJ1-1; D is ambiguous. V lost 7 bases and J lost 4, with 8 bases in between. This CDR3 has 11 amino acids. Germline CDR1 and CDR2: SGDLS and YYNGEE. This CDR3 reads CASSSGTEAFF. The CDR3 coding sequence is TGTGCCAGCTCCTCGGGCACTGAAGCTTTCTTT.

The CDR3 bases are TGTGCCAGCAGCCAAGATAGCAACAATCAGCCCCAGCATTTT. This encodes CASSQDSNNQPQHF. The V gene is TRBV4-2, the J gene TRBJ1-5; D ambiguous. The length of the CDR3 is 14 residues. Trimming stripped 0 bases from V and 3 bases from J, with 6 bases between. Looked up from germline, CDR1 is LGHNA and CDR2 is YNFKEQ.

This chain uses TRBV10-1 with TRBJ1-1; 8 bases are a match to TRBD1. With V trimmed by 6 bases and J by 0 bases, 0 bases remained unmatched. This CDR3 has 13 amino acids. Germline lookup yields CDR1 WNHNN and CDR2 SYGVQD (reference sequence). This CDR3 is CASRTGVNTEAFF. The CDR3 DNA follows: TGCGCCAGCAGGACAGGGGTGAACACTGAAGCTTTCTTT.

The rearrangement links TRBV7-9 to TRBJ2-5; maybe TRBD1 (6 bases). Trimming cost V 6 bases and J 1 base, with 18 bases left between them. This CDR3 contains 16 residues. The germline V gene encodes CDR1 SEHNR and CDR2 FQNEAQ (reference sequence). As DNA, the CDR3 is TGTGCCAGCAGGCCAGGGGCACCGTTCGCCCAAGAGACCCAGTACTTC. This gives the protein CASRPGAPFAQETQYF.

The rearrangement links TRBV19 to TRBJ2-3; D possibly corresponds to TRBD1 (6 bases). The length of the CDR3 is 14 residues. Trimming pared 2 bases from V and 0 bases from J, leaving 6 bases between. Germline CDR1 and CDR2: LNHDA and SQIVND (reference sequence). This CDR3 is CASSIQGSTDTQYF. The CDR3 bases are TGTGCCAGTAGTATACAGGGGAGCACAGATACGCAGTATTTT. Variable domain in full (rest from reference TRBV19 and TRBJ2-3): DGGITQSPKYLFRKEGQNVTLSCEQNLNHDAMYWYRQDPGQGLRLIYYSQIVNDFQKGDIAEGYSVSREKKESFPLTVTSAQKNPTAFYLCASSIQGSTDTQYFGPGTRLTVL.

The chain is built from TRBV6-1 and TRBJ1-1; no firm D call. From germline, CDR1 is MNHNS and CDR2 SASEGT. V lost 2 bases, J lost 1 base, and 11 bases lay in between. This CDR3 is built from 15 residues. The CDR3 DNA is TGTGCCAGCAGTGAACCCTACAAGGGGAACACTGAAGCTTTCTTT. Its translation: CASSEPYKGNTEAFF.

This rearrangement joins TRBV19 to TRBJ2-7, with a weak D call TRBD1 (6 bases). Germline V CDR1 and CDR2: LNHDA, SQIVND (reference sequence). CDR3 length: 14 residues. Trimming took off 1 base at V and 2 bases at J, with 9 bases between the two ends. The CDR3 nucleotides read TGTGCCAGTAGTATAGGGGACACGACCTACGAGCAGTACTTC. Translation gives CASSIGDTTYEQYF.

The chain joins TRBV4-3 to TRBJ2-2; no clear D. CDR1 and CDR2 from the germline V gene are LGHNA and YSLEER. This CDR3 region has 14 residues. V shed 0 bases and J shed 6 bases, with 8 bases lying between them. This CDR3 reads CASSQDHGPGELFF. CDR3 nucleotide sequence: TGCGCCAGCAGCCAAGATCACGGGCCCGGGGAGCTGTTTTTT.

This clone has just one count. The chain has TRBV27 and TRBJ2-7; a weak D match, TRBD2 (5 bases). Trimming cost V 3 bases and J 3 bases, with 21 bases left between them. Germline V gene data show CDR1 as MNHEY and CDR2 as SMNVEV (reference sequence). The CDR3 has 17 residues. Written as DNA, the CDR3 is TGTGCCAGCAGTTTTTCCTCCCCCTCGTGGGGAGACTACGAGCAGTACTTC. Its translation is CASSFSSPSWGDYEQYF.

This chain uses TRBV6-6 with TRBJ1-1; TRBD1 matches 11 bases. The CDR3 totals 16 residues. Germline V gene sequence: CDR1 MNHNY, CDR2 SVGAGI (reference sequence). The V and J ends lost 7 bases and 0 bases, in that order; junction bases with no gene match: 7. CDR3 protein: CASNRGQGVMNTEAFF. The CDR3 DNA reads as TGTGCCAGCAATCGGGGACAGGGGGTAATGAACACTGAAGCTTTCTTT.